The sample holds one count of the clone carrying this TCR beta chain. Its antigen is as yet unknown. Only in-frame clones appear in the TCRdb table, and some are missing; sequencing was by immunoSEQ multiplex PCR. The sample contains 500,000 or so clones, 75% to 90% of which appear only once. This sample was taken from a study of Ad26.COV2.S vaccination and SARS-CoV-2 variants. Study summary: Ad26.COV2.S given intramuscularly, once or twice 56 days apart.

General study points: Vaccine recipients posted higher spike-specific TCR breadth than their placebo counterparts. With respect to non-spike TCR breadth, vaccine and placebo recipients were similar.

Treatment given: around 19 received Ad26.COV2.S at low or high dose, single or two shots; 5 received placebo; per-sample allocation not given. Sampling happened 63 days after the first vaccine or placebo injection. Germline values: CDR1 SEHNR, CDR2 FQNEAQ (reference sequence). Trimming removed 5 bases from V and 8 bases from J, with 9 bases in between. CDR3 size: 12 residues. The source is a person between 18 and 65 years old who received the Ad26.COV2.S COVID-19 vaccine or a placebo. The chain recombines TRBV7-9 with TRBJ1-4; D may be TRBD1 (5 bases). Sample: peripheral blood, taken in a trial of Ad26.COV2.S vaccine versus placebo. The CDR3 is CASSPWDEKLFF. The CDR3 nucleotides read TGTGCCAGCAGCCCCTGGGACGAAAAACTGTTTTTT.